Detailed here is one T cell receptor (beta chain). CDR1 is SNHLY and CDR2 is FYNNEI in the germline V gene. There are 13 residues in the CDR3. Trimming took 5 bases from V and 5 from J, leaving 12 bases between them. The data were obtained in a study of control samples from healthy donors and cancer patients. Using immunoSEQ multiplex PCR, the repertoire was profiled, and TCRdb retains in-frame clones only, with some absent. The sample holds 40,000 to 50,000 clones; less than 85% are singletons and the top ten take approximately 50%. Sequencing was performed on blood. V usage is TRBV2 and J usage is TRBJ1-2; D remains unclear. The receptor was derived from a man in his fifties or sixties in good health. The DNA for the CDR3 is TGTGCCAGCAGTACCTCGCCTGTTTATGGCTACACCTTC. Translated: CASSTSPVYGYTF. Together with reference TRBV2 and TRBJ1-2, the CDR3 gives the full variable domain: EPEVTQTPSHQVTQMGQEVILRCVPISNHLYFYWYRQILGQKVEFLVSFYNNEISEKSEIFDDQFSVERPDGSNFTLKIRSTKLEDSAMYFCASSTSPVYGYTFGSGTRLTVV.